This is a list of T cell receptor beta chains from one sample in a study of T cells in Graves' hyperthyroidism and ophthalmopathy. TCRdb re-analysed the multiplex PCR reads in MiXCR, keeping a single row per CDR3 protein. Among 450,000 to 700,000 distinct CDR3 sequences, 40% to 55% were seen once, and the ten largest hold under 20%. Specimen: peripheral blood or thyroid tissue (not recorded which). These receptors all stem from an adult woman with Graves' disease, either hyperthyroidism or ophthalmopathy (not recorded which). Both conserved end residues are part of each CDR3. A D gene is named only where the DNA matches it firmly. Size is stated for part of the rows, as once, few or many counts, or as a class when the clone is expanded.

TGTGCCAGCAGCGAAGGTTCTAGAGCTGGGGCCAACGTCCTGACTTTC	CASSEGSRAGANVLTF	TRBJ2-6	TRBV9	many	.
TGTGCCAGCAGGAGTTGGAGGGCCAACGTCCTGACTTTC	CASRSWRANVLTF	TRBJ2-6	TRBV2	.	.
TGTGCCAGCAGCTTACAGGAGAACACTGGCTACACCTTC	CASSLQENTGYTF	TRBJ1-2	TRBV7-9	.	.
TGTGCCAGCAGCTTTGTAAATGGAAACACCATATATTTT	CASSFVNGNTIYF	TRBJ1-3	TRBV7-9	many	.
TGTGCCAGCAGCACTAATCCCGGGACGCGACAAGGCACTGAAGCTTTCTTT	CASSTNPGTRQGTEAFF	TRBJ1-1	TRBV7-8	.	.
TGTGCCAGCAGCCAAGAACATTGGCCCCAGCATTTT	CASSQEHWPQHF	TRBJ1-5	TRBV14	once	.
TGTGCCAGTAGCTCTACAGGGCTTCAGCAGCCCCAGCATTTT	CASSSTGLQQPQHF	TRBJ1-5	TRBV19	.	.
TGTGCCAGCAGTGACTCTCAGTCATCTCTTTCTCCCCTCCACTTT	CASSDSQSSLSPLHF	TRBJ1-6	TRBV25-1	many	.
TGTGCCAGCAGCCTCCTCCGAGGGATTGGAGCGGAGCAGTACTTC	CASSLLRGIGAEQYF	TRBJ2-7	TRBV7-9	.	.
TGTGCCAGCAGCCCACCCCTTACAGGGAACCCCTATGGCTACACCTTC	CASSPPLTGNPYGYTF	TRBJ1-2	TRBV7-3	.	.
TGCAGTGCTGTACAAGCCGGGACAGGGGGGGATAGCAATCAGCCCCAGCATTTT	CSAVQAGTGGDSNQPQHF	TRBJ1-5	TRBV20-1	many	TRBD1